The subject of this entry is one T cell receptor (beta chain). This table comes from immunoSEQ multiplex PCR, and its TCRdb copy is limited to in-frame clones, with some not included. The sample shows approximately 70,000 clones, under 95% of them seen only once. The sample comes from a study of T cells after somatic rescue of genetic block. Germline V gene data show CDR1 as SGHRS and CDR2 as YFSETQ. Between the trimmed V and J ends, which lost 3 bases and 0 bases, there was a span of 19 bases. The CDR3 contains 17 residues. The TCR comes from a man aged 25-45 years. V is TRBV5-1 and J is TRBJ2-7; TRBD1 is a possible D gene (5 bases). Sequencing input: peripheral blood mononuclear cells (PBMCs). The CDR3 spells CASSWGSSSLSSYEQYF. The DNA of the CDR3 is TGCGCCAGCAGCTGGGGCTCGAGCAGCCTGAGCTCCTACGAGCAGTACTTC.